Below are 30 T cell receptor beta chains sequenced from a single sample in a study of T cell responses to AZD1222 COVID-19 vaccine. Sequenced by immunoSEQ multiplex PCR; TCRdb stores in-frame clones only, minus some. The sample shows some 250,000 clones, 90% to 95% of them seen only once. The material was peripheral blood, obtained 28 days after the second AZD1222 dose. Every receptor here comes from an adult who received the AZD1222 COVID-19 vaccine.

J is TRBJ2-7 and V is TRBV5-3, with D possibly TRBD1 on 5 matching bases. TRBV5-3 is an open reading frame whose function is uncertain. V was pared by 0 bases and J by 6 bases, with 22 bases between. The CDR3 has 17 residues. CDR3 in DNA: TGTGCCAGAAGCTTGGGATGTAATAAAACAGGTCCCTTCGAGCAGTACTTC. It translates to CARSLGCNKTGPFEQYF.

This clone was seen once. V gene TRBV3-1 (or the pseudogene TRBV3-2) combines with J gene TRBJ2-7, with 7 bases identical to TRBD2. Looked up from germline, CDR1 is LGHDT and CDR2 is YNNKEL (reference sequence). The junction had 2 bases not matched to a gene; V was cut back by 1 base and J by 5 bases. There are 13 residues in the CDR3. This CDR3 is CASSQGEGNEQYF. The CDR3 region has the DNA TGTGCCAGCAGCCAAGGGGAGGGAAACGAGCAGTACTTC.

The chain combines TRBV3-1 (or the pseudogene TRBV3-2) with TRBJ1-1, with D uncertain. Germline CDR1 and CDR2: LGHDT and YNNKEL (reference sequence). The CDR3 has 13 amino acids. The V end lost 10 bases, the J end lost 0 bases, and 12 bases lay between the germline ends. The CDR3 bases are TGTGCCACCCGGACGGCCATGAACACTGAAGCTTTCTTT. Protein: CATRTAMNTEAFF.

This chain joins TRBV10-3 and TRBJ2-3; D possibly uses TRBD1 or TRBD2 (6 bases each). This CDR3 has 13 residues. V was cut by 3 bases and J by 8 bases, with 12 bases left in between. From germline, CDR1 is ENHRY and CDR2 SYGVKD. The CDR3 DNA is TGTGCCATCAGTGAAGGGGGAGGCTCTACGCAGTATTTT. Translation gives CAISEGGGSTQYF.

This clone was detected a few times. The rearrangement links TRBV15 to TRBJ2-1; TRBD1 agrees at 8 bases. V lost 4 bases and J lost 6; bases outside the gene matches: 8. The CDR3 covers 15 residues. From germline, CDR1 is LNHNV and CDR2 YYDKDF (reference sequence). CDR3 coding DNA: TGTGCCACCAGCACCCGGACAGGGCGCGGCAATGAGCAGTTCTTC. Protein sequence: CATSTRTGRGNEQFF.

The gene calls are TRBV2 and TRBJ2-5; unclear D gene. Trimming took off 4 bases at V and 0 bases at J, with 12 bases between the two ends. CDR3 length equals 15 residues. The germline V gene has CDR1 SNHLY and CDR2 FYNNEI. The CDR3 loop is CASSVYPPNQETQYF. The CDR3 DNA is TGTGCCAGCAGTGTTTACCCCCCGAACCAAGAGACCCAGTACTTC.

The chain recombines TRBV6-5 with TRBJ2-2, with unresolved D. Trimming left V 5 bases short and J 6 bases short, with 13 bases between. Per germline, CDR1 MNHEY and CDR2 SVGAGI. The length of the CDR3 is 14 residues. CDR3 sequence reads: CASSLFSAPGELFF. The CDR3 DNA follows: TGTGCCAGCAGTCTCTTTTCAGCACCCGGGGAGCTGTTTTTT.

The CDR3 sequence is CASSLGESLEQFF. CDR3 DNA sequence: TGTGCCAGCAGCTTAGGCGAGTCGCTTGAGCAGTTCTTC. The chain joins TRBV11-2 to TRBJ2-1; no reliable D call. The CDR3 is 13 amino acids. Per germline, CDR1 SGHAT and CDR2 FQNNGV. Trimming left V 1 base short and J 9 bases short, with 10 bases between. Filled out from reference TRBV11-2 and TRBJ2-1, the complete variable domain reads EAGVAQSPRYKIIEKRQSVAFWCNPISGHATLYWYQQILGQGPKLLIQFQNNGVVDDSQLPKDRFSAERLKGVDSTLKIQPAKLEDSAVYLCASSLGESLEQFFGPGTRLTVL.

The DNA for the CDR3 is TGCGCCAGCAGCACAGATTGGACTGAAGCTTTCTTT. Its translation is CASSTDWTEAFF. The rearrangement joins TRBV5-1 to TRBJ1-1; D remains unclear. The V end lost 4 bases, the J end lost 5 bases, and 9 bases lay between the germline ends. The CDR3 loop spans 12 amino acids. CDR1 SGHRS and CDR2 YFSETQ come from the germline V gene.

This clone was found once. The J gene is TRBJ1-2, the V gene TRBV7-3, with D maybe TRBD1 (6 bases). The CDR3 has 13 residues. Germline V lookup: CDR1 SGHTA, CDR2 FQGTGA. The V end was cut by 5 bases, the J end by 8 bases, with 15 bases between. The CDR3 DNA reads TGTGCCAGCAGCGACAACCTACAGGGCGGCTACACCTTC. It is translated as CASSDNLQGGYTF. Full variable domain (remainder filled in from reference TRBV7-3 and TRBJ1-2): GAGVSQTPSNKVTEKGKYVELRCDPISGHTALYWYRQSLGQGPEFLIYFQGTGAADDSGLPNDRFFAVRPEGSVSTLKIQRTERGDSAVYLCASSDNLQGGYTFGSGTRLTVV.

This clone showed up just once. The rearrangement uses TRBV5-4 and TRBJ2-7; D not resolved. The CDR3 loop spans 11 amino acids. The ends were cut back, 4 bases at V and 5 bases at J, with 7 bases in the middle. Germline CDR1 and CDR2: SGHNT and YYREEE (reference sequence). CDR3 bases: TGTGCCAGCAGCCGCGAGGACGAGCAGTACTTC. It codes for CASSREDEQYF.

This chain joins TRBV27 and TRBJ2-4; tentatively, D is TRBD2 (6 bases). The CDR3 is 17 residues long. Germline values: CDR1 MNHEY, CDR2 SMNVEV (reference sequence). Trimming shortened V by 2 bases and J by 1 base, and 15 bases separated the two germline ends. CDR3 residues: CASSLMWGRKAKNIQYF. CDR3 sequence (DNA): TGTGCCAGCAGTTTAATGTGGGGGAGGAAGGCCAAAAACATTCAGTACTTC.

This chain connects TRBV7-2 to TRBJ1-2; 9 bases match TRBD1. Germline V lookup: CDR1 SGHTA, CDR2 FQGNSA. This CDR3 has 13 residues. After removal of 4 bases from V and 4 bases from J, the junction contained 1 base not matched to a gene. This chain's CDR3 is CASSSGQGYGYTF. In DNA form, the CDR3 reads TGTGCCAGCAGCTCGGGACAGGGCTATGGCTACACCTTC.

The rearrangement joins TRBV3-1 (or the pseudogene TRBV3-2) to TRBJ2-7; D gene uncertain. CDR1 and CDR2 from the germline V gene are LGHDT and YNNKEL (reference sequence). The CDR3 has 14 residues. The germline V and J ends were trimmed by 5 bases and 0 bases, with 11 bases remaining between them. CDR3 coding DNA: TGTGCCAGCAGCGCCCTTGGGCGCTCCTACGAGCAGTACTTC. Its translation is CASSALGRSYEQYF.

This clone was observed once. This chain uses TRBV11-2 with TRBJ2-7, with D perhaps matching TRBD1 (6 bases). V lost 8 bases, J lost 4 bases, and 18 bases lay in between. The CDR3 totals 14 residues. Looked up from germline, CDR1 is SGHAT and CDR2 is FQNNGV. CDR3 DNA sequence: TGTGCCAGCCCCGATAGGGGGTTCGCTTACGAGCAGTACTTC. Translation: CASPDRGFAYEQYF.

V and J are TRBV5-1 and TRBJ2-1, with D perhaps TRBD1 (5 bases). CDR1 and CDR2 from the germline V gene are SGHRS and YFSETQ. The germline V and J ends were trimmed by 4 bases and 4 bases, with 9 bases remaining between them. The CDR3 runs 13 residues. The CDR3 coding sequence is TGCGCCAGCAGCCTAGGGGTTTACAATGAGCAGTTCTTC. Its protein product is CASSLGVYNEQFF.

The rearrangement links TRBV7-9 to TRBJ2-2; either TRBD1 or TRBD2 may supply D (5 bases each). CDR1 and CDR2 (germline): SEHNR, FQNEAQ (reference sequence). Trimming removed 3 bases at V and 6 bases at J, with 14 bases between. CDR3 length: 15 residues. The CDR3 DNA reads TGTGCCAGCAGCTTTTGGGACCCACCAGCCGGGGAGCTGTTTTTT. Translating it yields CASSFWDPPAGELFF.

The genes are TRBV5-6 and TRBJ1-5; TRBD1 might be the D (5 bases). Germline V gives CDR1 SGHDT, CDR2 YYEEEE. CDR3 size: 15 residues. V lost 4 bases to trimming and J lost 3 bases, with 14 bases between them. In nucleotides, the CDR3 is TGTGCCAGCAGCCCTAGGGGCGGGCCCAATCAGCCCCAGCATTTT. This sequence encodes CASSPRGGPNQPQHF.

The V and J genes are TRBV7-2 and TRBJ1-2; D not resolved. Germline loops: CDR1 SGHTA, CDR2 FQGNSA. Trimming removed 2 bases at V and 4 bases at J, with 11 bases between. The CDR3 extends over 14 amino acids. CDR3 region: CASSLTTRSYGYTF. The CDR3 coding sequence is TGTGCCAGCAGCTTAACCACCAGGAGCTATGGCTACACCTTC.

This rearrangement joins TRBV25-1 to TRBJ2-6; D is unresolved. CDR3 length: 13 amino acids. V lost 5 bases and J 1 base, leaving 3 bases between the germline ends. Germline CDR1 MGHDK, CDR2 SYGVNS. The CDR3 DNA sequence: TGTGCCAGCAGTCGATCTGGGGCCAACGTCCTGACTTTC. It specifies CASSRSGANVLTF.

This chain links TRBV2 with TRBJ2-1; D may be TRBD2 (5 bases). Germline V CDR1 and CDR2: SNHLY, FYNNEI. The CDR3 has 13 amino acids. Trimming stripped 6 bases from V and 14 bases from J, with 20 bases between. The DNA of the CDR3 is TGTGCCAGCAGGGGTGGAGGCTCTACGGGAAAGTTCTTC. It codes for CASRGGGSTGKFF. Full variable domain (rest looked up from reference TRBV2 and TRBJ2-1): EPEVTQTPSHQVTQMGQEVILRCVPISNHLYFYWYRQILGQKVEFLVSFYNNEISEKSEIFDDQFSVERPDGSNFTLKIRSTKLEDSAMYFCASRGGGSTGKFFGPGTRLTVL.

The chain uses TRBV6-5 and TRBJ1-2; TRBD1 aligns across 8 bases. The CDR3 has 14 residues. Looked up from germline, CDR1 is MNHEY and CDR2 is SVGAGI. The J segment lost 6 bases and the V segment lost 3 bases, leaving 6 bases of the junction unmatched. The CDR3 region has the DNA TGTGCCAGCAGTTATTTTACAGGGGGGCATGGCTACACCTTC. Its translation: CASSYFTGGHGYTF.

The chain has TRBV4-1 and TRBJ1-1; unclear D gene. There are 15 residues in the CDR3. Germline V CDR1 and CDR2: MGHRA, YSYEKL. V dropped 2 bases and J dropped 0 bases, with 10 bases sitting between them. In nucleotides, the CDR3 is TGCGCCAGCAGCCAACTGGTAAGGCTGAACACTGAAGCTTTCTTT. Protein sequence: CASSQLVRLNTEAFF.

The chain employs TRBV11-1 and TRBJ2-5; D is unclear. The CDR3 has 13 residues. Trimming removed 3 bases from V and 4 bases from J, with 9 bases in between. Germline-derived CDR1 and CDR2 are SGHAT and FQDESV (reference sequence). The CDR3 loop is CASSLGNRETQYF. CDR3 DNA: TGTGCCAGCAGCTTGGGGAATCGAGAGACCCAGTACTTC.

V is TRBV5-1 and J is TRBJ2-1; D not resolved. The V and J ends lost 0 bases and 7 bases respectively, with 14 bases between them. Germline CDR1 is SGHRS and CDR2 is YFSETQ. This CDR3 is built from 15 residues. This chain's CDR3 is CASSLGGRATNEQFF. The CDR3 bases are TGCGCCAGCAGCTTGGGGGGTCGTGCGACGAATGAGCAGTTCTTC.

The chain couples TRBV4-1 to TRBJ1-6; TRBD1 is a possible D gene (5 bases). This CDR3 contains 15 residues. Germline V gene lookup returns CDR1 MGHRA and CDR2 YSYEKL. With 4 bases removed from V and 6 bases from J, the gap between germline ends came to 13 bases. The CDR3 region is CASSRRQSANSPLHF. The CDR3 DNA is TGCGCCAGCAGCCGGCGACAGTCGGCTAATTCACCCCTCCACTTT.

This rearrangement joins TRBV5-1 to TRBJ1-4; perhaps TRBD1 as D (5 bases). V was clipped by 4 bases and J by 0 bases, with 16 bases between them. Germline V CDR1 and CDR2: SGHRS, YFSETQ. The CDR3 covers 17 residues. The CDR3: CASSPPGRETTNEKLFF. The DNA of the CDR3 is TGCGCCAGCAGCCCGCCGGGACGGGAAACAACTAATGAAAAACTGTTTTTT.

J is TRBJ2-1 and V is TRBV7-9, with D perhaps matching TRBD2 (6 bases). V was clipped by 5 bases and J by 7 bases, with 18 bases between them. CDR1 and CDR2 (germline): SEHNR, FQNEAQ (reference sequence). The CDR3 runs 15 residues. The CDR3 protein is CASSLRGLRGNEQFF. In nucleotides, the CDR3 is TGTGCCAGCAGCCTCCGGGGACTCCGGGGGAATGAGCAGTTCTTC.

The V gene is TRBV4-1, the J gene TRBJ1-6, with D tentatively TRBD1 (5 bases). The CDR3 loop spans 15 amino acids. CDR1 is MGHRA and CDR2 is YSYEKL in the germline V gene. V was trimmed by 4 bases and J by 5 bases, leaving 12 bases between them. The CDR3 region has the DNA TGCGCCAGCAGCCCCTCGGGGACTAATAATTCACCCCTCCACTTT. Translation gives CASSPSGTNNSPLHF.

The chain is built from TRBV23-1 and TRBJ2-7; D uncertain. TRBV23-1 is reported as an ORF; its role is uncertain. This CDR3 region has 11 residues. Trimming cost V 6 bases and J 5 bases, with 8 bases left between them. In DNA form, the CDR3 reads TGCGCCAGCAGCGAAAACGACGAGCAGTACTTC. Protein sequence: CASSENDEQYF.